Described below is a single T cell receptor beta chain sequence and its context. Authors' analysis steps: Reference gene primer amplification in the assay estimated nucleated cell counts. Profiled with immunoSEQ multiplex PCR; TCRdb holds only in-frame clones, not every one. The V and J calls and clone size are taken from that table; D and trimming were inferred from the DNA. The table records 150,000 to 200,000 clones, about 85% of them present only once. This sample is part of a study of blood T cell repertoires in COVID-19. Overall study: Nucleic acid was either cDNA or gDNA, and it came from T cells, B-cell-depleted T cells, or PBMCs.

Per the germline V gene, CDR1 is SGDLS and CDR2 is YYNGEE. V was pared by 0 bases and J by 10 bases, with 8 bases between. The CDR3 consists of 13 residues. The specimen was peripheral blood. The origin of this receptor is a woman in her fifties or sixties with COVID-19, enrolled during active disease. This chain connects TRBV9 to TRBJ1-6, with D unresolved. This CDR3 is CASSVATESPLHF. In DNA, the CDR3 is TGTGCCAGCAGCGTAGCTACAGAATCACCCCTCCACTTT.